This T cell receptor (beta chain) was observed in a study of T cell responses to AZD1222 COVID-19 vaccine. Repertoires were generated with immunoSEQ multiplex PCR, while TCRdb's copy carries only in-frame clones and drops some. The sample holds roughly 100,000 clones, about nine tenths seen once. CDR3 length: 13 amino acids. V lost 4 bases and J 4 bases, leaving 10 bases between the germline ends. The germline V gene has CDR1 SNHLY and CDR2 FYNNEI. This clonotype was obtained from an adult in good health. Material: peripheral blood, obtained on day 0 of AZD1222 vaccination. The V and J genes are TRBV2 and TRBJ1-2; D not certain. DNA of the CDR3: TGTGCCAGCAGTGCTCGGGTGTTCTATGGCTACACCTTC. Translation: CASSARVFYGYTF.